These 6 T cell receptor beta chains were sequenced from one sample in a study of beta chain features in type 1 diabetes. The investigators reverse transcribed all of the isolated RNA, so they sequenced expressed TCRB transcripts. Data came from immunoSEQ multiplex PCR; TCRdb stores just in-frame clones and leaves some out. The table includes 450,000 or so clones, about an eighth detected once. Specimen: naive CD4+ T cells from blood. These receptors all stem from a woman aged 18-30 years in good health.

In its sample, this clone was seen a few times. The CDR3 protein is CASSAGRSKNTGELFF. DNA of the CDR3: TGTGCCAGCAGCGCCGGGAGATCTAAGAACACCGGGGAGCTGTTTTTT. The V and J genes are TRBV25-1 and TRBJ2-2, with D possibly TRBD2 on 6 matching bases. CDR1 and CDR2 from the germline V gene are MGHDK and SYGVNS. V lost 6 bases and J lost 1, with 15 bases in between. This CDR3 is built from 16 residues.

The chain couples TRBV19 to TRBJ2-5, with D unresolved. From germline, CDR1 is LNHDA and CDR2 SQIVND (reference sequence). The CDR3 is made up of 11 amino acids. Trimming cost V 9 bases and J 2 bases, with 7 bases left between them. The CDR3: CASKQQETQYF. CDR3 bases: TGTGCCAGCAAACAGCAAGAGACCCAGTACTTC.

V is TRBV29-1 and J is TRBJ2-7; 7 bases match TRBD1. The J segment lost 5 bases and the V segment lost 3 bases, leaving 4 bases of the junction unmatched. This CDR3 is 12 amino acids long. Germline V gene data show CDR1 as SQVTM and CDR2 as ANQGSEA. CDR3 DNA sequence: TGCAGCGTTGAGGGACAGACCGACGAGCAGTACTTC. Its protein product is CSVEGQTDEQYF.

This clone was observed a few times. The chain has TRBV14 and TRBJ1-3; no clear D gene. This CDR3 region has 14 residues. V gave up 1 base and J gave up 0 bases, with 4 bases separating them. Germline-derived CDR1 and CDR2 are SGHDN and FVKESK. The CDR3 coding sequence is TGTGCCAGCAGCCAAGCCTCCTCTGGAAACACCATATATTTT. It codes for CASSQASSGNTIYF.

The chain joins TRBV27 to TRBJ2-3; D tentatively fits TRBD1 or TRBD2 (5 bases each). The CDR3 totals 16 residues. The V gene's germline CDR1 is MNHEY and CDR2 SMNVEV (reference sequence). Trimming left V 5 bases short and J 2 bases short, with 17 bases between. The CDR3 is CASSPLALGPTDTQYF. CDR3 sequence (DNA): TGTGCCAGCAGTCCCCTAGCTTTGGGGCCCACAGATACGCAGTATTTT.

This clone was counted only a few times. This sequence joins TRBV29-1 and TRBJ2-3; 7 nucleotides line up with TRBD2. Germline V gives CDR1 SQVTM, CDR2 ANQGSEA. J lost 1 base, V lost 7 bases, and 5 bases had no gene match. The CDR3 sequence is 13 residues long. The CDR3 region is CSARTRGTDTQYF. For the CDR3, the DNA is TGCAGCGCGCGGACTAGGGGCACAGATACGCAGTATTTT.